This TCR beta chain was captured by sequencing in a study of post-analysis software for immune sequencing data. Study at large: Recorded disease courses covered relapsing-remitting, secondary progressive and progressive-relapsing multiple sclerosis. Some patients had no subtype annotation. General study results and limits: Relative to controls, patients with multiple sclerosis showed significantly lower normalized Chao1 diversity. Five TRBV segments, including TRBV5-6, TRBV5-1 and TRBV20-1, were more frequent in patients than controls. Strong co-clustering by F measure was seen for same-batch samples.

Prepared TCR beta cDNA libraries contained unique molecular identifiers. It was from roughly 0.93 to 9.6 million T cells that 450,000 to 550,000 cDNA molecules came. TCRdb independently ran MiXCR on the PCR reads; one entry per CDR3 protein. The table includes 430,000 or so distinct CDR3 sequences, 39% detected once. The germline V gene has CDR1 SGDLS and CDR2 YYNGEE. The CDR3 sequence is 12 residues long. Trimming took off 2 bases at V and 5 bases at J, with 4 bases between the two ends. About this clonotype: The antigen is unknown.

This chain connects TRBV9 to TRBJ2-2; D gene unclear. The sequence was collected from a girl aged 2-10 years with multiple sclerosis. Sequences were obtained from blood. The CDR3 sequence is CASSVSTGELFF. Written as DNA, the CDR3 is TGTGCCAGCAGCGTGAGTACCGGGGAGCTGTTTTTT.